This T cell receptor (beta chain) emerged from a study of CD8+ T cells in alopecia areata. In the study overall: Grafted skin came from C3H/HeJ donors with spontaneous alopecia (roughly 6-13 months old) and was placed on roughly 6-11-week-old female C3H/HeJ mice.

There are many counts of this clone. The antigen is not known. The genes are named according to mouse. Read data end 4 residues before the CDR3 end; the end is taken from the germline J gene. J gave up 1 base and V 1 base, and 4 bases lay outside the gene matches. This CDR3 region has 16 residues. CDR1 is NSQYPW and CDR2 is LRSPGD in the germline V gene (reference sequence). Following RNA extraction, reverse transcription yielded cDNA that acted as the sequencing template. Libraries were prepared by immunoSEQ multiplex PCR; TCRdb keeps only in-frame clonotypes and omits some of them. The sample yields some 110,000 clones, without any singletons. Overall study findings and caveats: Scalp sequencing also captures normal skin's resident alphabeta T cells. Lesional scalp displayed greater clonality than normal scalp, most notably in alopecia totalis/universalis.

V gene TRBV1 combines with J gene TRBJ1-2, with 9 positions matching TRBD1. Sequencing used lesional skin. The sequence came from a C3H/HeJ mouse with alopecia areata. The mice in this strain carry MHC haplotype H2-k. The DNA read from the CDR3 is TGCACCTGCAGTGCAGCCGGGACAGGGAAAAACTCC. This encodes CTCSAAGTGKNS. The whole CDR3 reads CTCSAAGTGKNSDYTF.